This is a list of T cell receptor beta chains from one sample in a study of response to subunit inactivated influenza vaccine. MiXCR was run by TCRdb on the RT-PCR reads, yielding one entry per CDR3 protein. The table shows roughly 650,000 distinct CDR3 sequences, with more than 15% occurring only once. The sample in question was PBMCs from blood, obtained 12 days after vaccination. The receptors were sampled from a man aged 45-65 years who received an inactivated influenza vaccine. Each CDR3 is given with its conserved first and last residue. Each record gives: clone size, V gene, CDR3 length, D gene, J gene, CDR3 DNA, CDR3 protein. D genes are given only for firm matches. Size is stated for part of the rows, as once, few or many counts, or as a class when the clone is expanded.

-,TRBV5-5,12,-,TRBJ1-1,TGTGCCAGCAGCTTGGACCAGGTTATAGCTTTCTTT,CASSLDQVIAFF
few,TRBV28,15,TRBD2,TRBJ2-3,TGTGCCAGCAGTCACAGCGGGAGGAGGACAGATACGCAGTATTTT,CASSHSGRRTDTQYF
many,TRBV7-3,14,TRBD2,TRBJ2-3,TGTGCCAGCAGCTTAAGCGGGAGAAGGGGTACGCAGTATTTT,CASSLSGRRGTQYF
once,TRBV6-2/TRBV6-3,15,TRBD2,TRBJ2-1,TGTGCCACCAGACTAGCGGGGGGGAACTACAATGAGCAGTTCTTC,CATRLAGGNYNEQFF
-,TRBV5-1,12,TRBD1,TRBJ2-7,TGCGCCAGCAGCTGGACAGGGCTCGAGCAGTACTTC,CASSWTGLEQYF
few,TRBV12-3/TRBV12-4,14,TRBD2,TRBJ2-3,TGTGCCAGCAGTCCTAGCGGGAGAGGAGATACGCAGTATTTT,CASSPSGRGDTQYF
-,TRBV7-9,16,-,TRBJ2-1,TGTGCCAGCAGCAGGGACTTGTCCGTGTCGAACAATGAGCAGTTCTTC,CASSRDLSVSNNEQFF
few,TRBV6-5,14,-,TRBJ1-1,TGTGCCAGCAGTTACCTCGGGGTGAACACTGAAGCTTTCTTT,CASSYLGVNTEAFF
-,TRBV12-3/TRBV12-4,15,TRBD2,TRBJ2-1,TGTGCCAGCAGTATTACTAGCGGGAGTCCCAATGAGCAGTTCTTC,CASSITSGSPNEQFF
-,TRBV4-1,15,TRBD1,TRBJ1-4,TGCGCCAGCAGGGGGACAGTCCCGCCTAATGAAAAACTGTTTTTT,CASRGTVPPNEKLFF
few,TRBV20-1,13,-,TRBJ1-3,TGCAGTGCTAGTCACGGTGCTGGAAACACCATATATTTT,CSASHGAGNTIYF
-,TRBV30,13,-,TRBJ2-2,TGTGCCTGGGACAGGTCTATGGGCGGGGAGCTGTTTTTT,CAWDRSMGGELFF
few,TRBV4-1,13,TRBD1,TRBJ2-1,TGCGCCAGCAGCCAAAACAGGGGTAATGAGCAGTTCTTC,CASSQNRGNEQFF
few,TRBV28,16,-,TRBJ2-2,TGTGCCAGCAGTCCGATTCGAGCCGGTCGGACCGGGGAGCTGTTTTTT,CASSPIRAGRTGELFF
-,TRBV10-3,12,-,TRBJ2-5,TGTGCCATCAGGGATCTAGCGGAGACCCAGTACTTC,CAIRDLAETQYF
-,TRBV9,15,-,TRBJ1-3,TGTGCCAGCAGCGTAGACCACTTCTCTGGAAACACCATATATTTT,CASSVDHFSGNTIYF
-,TRBV2,14,-,TRBJ2-7,TGTGCCAGCAGCACAATATCCGGCACCTACGAGCAGTACTTC,CASSTISGTYEQYF
few,TRBV5-6,15,TRBD2,TRBJ2-7,TGTGCCAGCAGCTCGAAGCGGGAGGGCCGATACGAGCAGTACTTC,CASSSKREGRYEQYF
few,TRBV29-1,16,TRBD2,TRBJ2-7,TGCAGCGTTGAACTACGGGGAGCGGGAGTTCCCTACGAGCAGTACTTC,CSVELRGAGVPYEQYF
-,TRBV7-6,17,TRBD2,TRBJ2-3,TGTGCCAGCAGCTTATTATGGCGGGAGTCGAGCACAGATACGCAGTATTTT,CASSLLWRESSTDTQYF
-,TRBV2,15,TRBD1,TRBJ2-7,TGTGCCAGCAAAGCCGGGACAGGGGCCGCCTACGAGCAGTACTTC,CASKAGTGAAYEQYF
-,TRBV3-1,18,-,TRBJ2-2,TGTGCCAGCAGCCAAGGGCGGGAACCGGGACTCAACACCGGGGAGCTGTTTTTT,CASSQGREPGLNTGELFF
-,TRBV2,16,-,TRBJ1-5,TGTGCCAGCAGTGATTGGGGCGGAAAAAGCAATCAGCCCCAGCATTTT,CASSDWGGKSNQPQHF
-,TRBV7-6,16,-,TRBJ2-7,TGTGCCAGCAGCTTATCCCGGGACTCGAGCTCCTACGAGCAGTACTTC,CASSLSRDSSSYEQYF
-,TRBV7-9,14,-,TRBJ1-2,TGTGCCAGCACCGAGAATGGGGGTGGCTATGGCTACACCTTC,CASTENGGGYGYTF
-,TRBV20-1,15,TRBD2,TRBJ2-7,TGCAGTGCTAGAGGGCCCGGACTAGCGGAGTACGAGCAGTACTTC,CSARGPGLAEYEQYF
-,TRBV18,15,TRBD1,TRBJ2-3,TGTGCCAGCTCACCTCCCGACAGGGGGACAGATACGCAGTATTTT,CASSPPDRGTDTQYF
-,TRBV18,15,TRBD1,TRBJ2-7,TGTGCCAGCTCACCAGTCCACGGGACAGGGGGCGAGCAGTACTTC,CASSPVHGTGGEQYF
few,TRBV7-8,18,TRBD2,TRBJ2-5,TGTGCCAGCAGCTTAGGGACTAGCGGGACCAGGACCAAGGAGACCCAGTACTTC,CASSLGTSGTRTKETQYF
few,TRBV6-5,19,TRBD2,TRBJ2-3,TGTGCCAGCAGTTCTCCTACTAGCGGGAGGGAGATAAGCACAGATACGCAGTATTTT,CASSSPTSGREISTDTQYF
few,TRBV28,12,-,TRBJ2-2,TGTGCCAGCAGGAAGGGGGCCGGGGAGCTGTTTTTT,CASRKGAGELFF
few,TRBV12-3/TRBV12-4,13,-,TRBJ1-1,TGTGCCAGCAGTTTACGGGCGACAACTGAAGCTTTCTTT,CASSLRATTEAFF
-,TRBV7-2,15,-,TRBJ2-6,TGCCCGAGTACCCGGCGGAGCTCTGGGGCCAACGTCCTGACTTTC,CPSTRRSSGANVLTF
-,TRBV29-1,16,TRBD2,TRBJ2-1,TGCAGCGTTGACGGTAGCGGGGCCAGCTCCTACAATGAGCAGTTCTTC,CSVDGSGASSYNEQFF
many,TRBV12-3/TRBV12-4,14,-,TRBJ2-2,TGTGCCAGCAGTTTAGCTGGGGGCAGTGGGGAGCTGTTTTTT,CASSLAGGSGELFF
few,TRBV4-1,16,-,TRBJ2-1,TGCGCCAGCAGCCAAGTAGTGGGCAGGGCCGGAAATGAGCAGTTCTTC,CASSQVVGRAGNEQFF
-,TRBV20-1,15,TRBD1,TRBJ1-4,TGCAGTGCTAGACGAGACCGGGACAGAAATGAAAAACTGTTTTTT,CSARRDRDRNEKLFF
few,TRBV27,19,TRBD2,TRBJ2-7,TGTGCCAGCAGTTTACGCTCTAGCGGGAGGACACTCCCCTCCTACGAGCAGTACTTC,CASSLRSSGRTLPSYEQYF
-,TRBV5-1,15,TRBD2,TRBJ2-1,TGCGCCAGCAGCTTGGTCCGGGGGGGCCTCGATGAGCAGTTCTTC,CASSLVRGGLDEQFF
-,TRBV9,15,TRBD2,TRBJ2-7,TGTGCCAGCAGCGTAGGACTAGCGGCCTCCTACGAGCAGTACTTC,CASSVGLAASYEQYF
few,TRBV20-1,12,-,TRBJ1-1,TGCAGTGCTAGTAGCGGGTACACTGAAGCTTTCTTT,CSASSGYTEAFF
-,TRBV7-9,16,TRBD2,TRBJ2-5,TGTGCCAGCAGCCCTCGGCCTAGCGGGGTCCAAGAGACCCAGTACTTC,CASSPRPSGVQETQYF
many,TRBV7-2,16,-,TRBJ2-5,TGTGCCAGCAGCTTTCCCCTTGGCGGGACCCAAGAGACCCAGTACTTC,CASSFPLGGTQETQYF
once,TRBV28,15,-,TRBJ1-6,TGTGCCAGCAGTCCCTCTAGCCCCGATAATTCACCCCTCCACTTT,CASSPSSPDNSPLHF
few,TRBV5-5,15,TRBD1,TRBJ2-1,TGTGCCAGCAGTACCGGGACAGCAGTTTACAATGAGCAGTTCTTC,CASSTGTAVYNEQFF
-,TRBV12-3/TRBV12-4,15,-,TRBJ2-2,TGTGCCAGCAGTTTAGGAACAGGGACGATCGGGGAGCTGTTTTTT,CASSLGTGTIGELFF
-,TRBV9,15,-,TRBJ2-5,TGTGCCAGCAGCGTAGGGGGTCGGCACCAAGAGACCCAGTACTTC,CASSVGGRHQETQYF
many,TRBV12-3/TRBV12-4,13,-,TRBJ2-7,TGTGCCAGCAGCTCCCTAATAGCCTACGAGCAGTACTTC,CASSSLIAYEQYF
few,TRBV20-1,16,TRBD2,TRBJ2-3,TGCAGTGCTCCTGGACTAGCTCCGGGGGTCCCAGATACGCAGTATTTT,CSAPGLAPGVPDTQYF
few,TRBV5-1,13,TRBD1,TRBJ1-2,TGCGCCAGCAGCAGCACAGGGGAGAGCGGCTACACCTTC,CASSSTGESGYTF
few,TRBV5-4,13,TRBD1,TRBJ2-1,TGTGCCAGCAGCTTTAGTGAAGGGACAGGGACTTTCTTC,CASSFSEGTGTFF